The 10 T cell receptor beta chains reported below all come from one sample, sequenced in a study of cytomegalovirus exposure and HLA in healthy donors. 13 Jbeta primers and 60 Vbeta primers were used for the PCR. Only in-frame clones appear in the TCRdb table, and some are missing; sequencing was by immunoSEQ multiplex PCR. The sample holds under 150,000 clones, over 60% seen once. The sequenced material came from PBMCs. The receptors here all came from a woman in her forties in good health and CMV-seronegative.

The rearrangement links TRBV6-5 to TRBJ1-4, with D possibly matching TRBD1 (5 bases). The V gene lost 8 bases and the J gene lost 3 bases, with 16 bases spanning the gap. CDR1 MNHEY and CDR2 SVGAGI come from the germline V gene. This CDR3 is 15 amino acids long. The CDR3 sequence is CASASGGASNEKLFF. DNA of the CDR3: TGTGCCAGCGCGAGTGGAGGGGCATCTAATGAAAAACTGTTTTTT.

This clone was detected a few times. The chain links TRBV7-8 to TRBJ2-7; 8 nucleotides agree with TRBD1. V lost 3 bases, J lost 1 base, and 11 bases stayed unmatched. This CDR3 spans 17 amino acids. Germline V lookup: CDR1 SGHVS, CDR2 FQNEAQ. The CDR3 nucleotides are TGTGCCAGCAGCTTTCCCATAGACGGGACAGGTTCCTACGAGCAGTACTTC. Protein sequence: CASSFPIDGTGSYEQYF.

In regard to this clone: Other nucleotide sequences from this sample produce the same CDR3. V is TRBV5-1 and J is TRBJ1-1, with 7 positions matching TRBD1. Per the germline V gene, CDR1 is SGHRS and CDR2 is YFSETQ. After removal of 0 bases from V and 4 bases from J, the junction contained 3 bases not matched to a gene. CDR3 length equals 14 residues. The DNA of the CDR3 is TGCGCCAGCAGCTTGGGTCAGGGGGGCACTGAAGCTTTCTTT. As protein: CASSLGQGGTEAFF. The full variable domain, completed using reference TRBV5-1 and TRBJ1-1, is KAGVTQTPRYLIKTRGQQVTLSCSPISGHRSVSWYQQTPGQGLQFLFEYFSETQRNKGNFPGRFSGRQFSNSRSEMNVSTLELGDSALYLCASSLGQGGTEAFFGQGTRLTVV.

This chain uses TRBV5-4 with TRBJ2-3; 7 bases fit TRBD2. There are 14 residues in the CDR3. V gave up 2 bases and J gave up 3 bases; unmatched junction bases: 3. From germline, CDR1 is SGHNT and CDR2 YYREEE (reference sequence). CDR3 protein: CASSFRTRTDTQYF. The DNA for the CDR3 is TGTGCCAGCAGCTTTAGGACTAGAACAGATACGCAGTATTTT.

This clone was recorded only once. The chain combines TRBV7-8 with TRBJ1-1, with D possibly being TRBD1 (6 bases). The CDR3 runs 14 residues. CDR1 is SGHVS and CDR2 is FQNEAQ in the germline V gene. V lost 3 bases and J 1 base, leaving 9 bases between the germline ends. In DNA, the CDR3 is TGTGCCAGCAGCTTGACAGGCCCGAACACTGAAGCTTTCTTT. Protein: CASSLTGPNTEAFF.

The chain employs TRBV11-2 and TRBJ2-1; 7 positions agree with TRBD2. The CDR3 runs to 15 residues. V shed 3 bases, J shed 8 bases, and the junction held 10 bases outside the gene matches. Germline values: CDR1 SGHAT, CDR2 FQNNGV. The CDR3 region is CASSFPGGAGYEQFF. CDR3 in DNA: TGTGCCAGCAGCTTCCCCGGTGGAGCGGGATATGAGCAGTTCTTC.

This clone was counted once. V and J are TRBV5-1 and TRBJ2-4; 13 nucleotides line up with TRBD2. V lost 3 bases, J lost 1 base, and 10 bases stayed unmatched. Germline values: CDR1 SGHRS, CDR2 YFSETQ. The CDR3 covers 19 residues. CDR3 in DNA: TGCGCCAGCAGCTCCAGACTAGCGGGAGGCCCAGGGGCCAAAAACATTCAGTACTTC. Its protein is CASSSRLAGGPGAKNIQYF.

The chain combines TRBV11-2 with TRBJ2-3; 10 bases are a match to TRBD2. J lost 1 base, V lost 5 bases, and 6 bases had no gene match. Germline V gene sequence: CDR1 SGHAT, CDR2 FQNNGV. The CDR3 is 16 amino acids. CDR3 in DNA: TGTGCCAGCAGCCCCGTAGGACTAGCGGGCACAGATACGCAGTATTTT. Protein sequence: CASSPVGLAGTDTQYF.

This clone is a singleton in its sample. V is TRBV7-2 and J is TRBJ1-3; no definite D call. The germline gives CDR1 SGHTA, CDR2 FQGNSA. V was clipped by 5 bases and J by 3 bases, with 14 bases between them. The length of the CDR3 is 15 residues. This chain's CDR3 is CASSLDGGFGNTIYF. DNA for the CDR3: TGTGCCAGCAGCCTTGACGGAGGATTTGGAAACACCATATATTTT.

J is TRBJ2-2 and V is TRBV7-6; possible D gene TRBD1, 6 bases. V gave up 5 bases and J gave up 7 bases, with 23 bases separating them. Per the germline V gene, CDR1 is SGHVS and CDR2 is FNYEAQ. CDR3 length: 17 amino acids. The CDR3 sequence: CASSPSTGINIYGELFF. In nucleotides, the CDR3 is TGTGCCAGCAGCCCCTCGACAGGAATCAACATTTACGGGGAGCTGTTTTTT.